This T cell receptor (beta chain) was recorded in a study of T-cell reconstitution after alpha-beta-depleted transplantation in children. This clonotype was counted only a few times. The antigen is unknown. Study-wide points: It was newly produced T cells that mostly accounted for T-cell counts and diversity one year after transplant. In some patients, recipient T cells and intrathymic progenitors surviving conditioning explained high day-60 diversity. Alpha-beta T cells present about two months after transplant were reported to originate from several hundred expanded graft clones.

Preparation of the TCRbeta library used unique molecular identifiers. TCRdb processed the PCR reads anew with MiXCR; each CDR3 protein has one entry. The sample holds hundreds of thousands of distinct CDR3 sequences, under 15% seen once. Trimming at V came to 8 bases and at J to 2 bases, leaving 8 bases not matched to a gene. Germline loops: CDR1 SEHNR, CDR2 FQNEAQ (reference sequence). The CDR3 totals 14 residues. The clonotype was recovered from a male patient younger than 18 who had a stem cell transplant for acute myeloid leukemia, so the T cells may come from the graft donor. V gene TRBV7-9 combines with J gene TRBJ2-7, with TRBD1 identical over 8 bases. Sequenced material: PBMCs, mostly from graft donor cells, taken 360 days after TCRalphabeta/CD19-depleted stem cell transplant. The CDR3 here is CASHAGTGPYEQYF. The CDR3 nucleotides are TGTGCCAGCCACGCCGGGACAGGACCCTACGAGCAGTACTTC.